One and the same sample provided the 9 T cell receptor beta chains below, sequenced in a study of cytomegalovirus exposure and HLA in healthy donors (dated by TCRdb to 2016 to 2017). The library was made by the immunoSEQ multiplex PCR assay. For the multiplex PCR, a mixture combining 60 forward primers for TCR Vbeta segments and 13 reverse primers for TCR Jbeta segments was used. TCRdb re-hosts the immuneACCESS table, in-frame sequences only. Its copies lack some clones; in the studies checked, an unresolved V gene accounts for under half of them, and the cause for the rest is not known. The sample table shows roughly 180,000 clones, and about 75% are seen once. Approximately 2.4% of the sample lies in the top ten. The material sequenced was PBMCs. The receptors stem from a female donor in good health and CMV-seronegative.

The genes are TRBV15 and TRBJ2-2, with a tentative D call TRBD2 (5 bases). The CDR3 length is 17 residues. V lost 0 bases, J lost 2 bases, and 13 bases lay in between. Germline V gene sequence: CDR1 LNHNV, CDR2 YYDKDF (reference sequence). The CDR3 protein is CATSRDSDGPNTGELFF. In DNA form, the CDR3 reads TGTGCCACCAGCAGAGATAGCGACGGACCAAACACCGGGGAGCTGTTTTTT.

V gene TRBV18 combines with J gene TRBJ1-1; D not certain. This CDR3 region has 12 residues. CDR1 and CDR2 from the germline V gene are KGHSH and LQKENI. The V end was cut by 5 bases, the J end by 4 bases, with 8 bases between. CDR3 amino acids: CASSRISTEAFF. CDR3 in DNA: TGTGCCAGCTCAAGAATTAGCACTGAAGCTTTCTTT.

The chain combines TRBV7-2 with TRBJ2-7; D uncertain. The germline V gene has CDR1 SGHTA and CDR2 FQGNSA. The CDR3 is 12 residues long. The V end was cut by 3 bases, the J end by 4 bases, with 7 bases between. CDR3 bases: TGTGCCAGCAGCTTGTTCGGGTACGAGCAGTACTTC. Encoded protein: CASSLFGYEQYF.

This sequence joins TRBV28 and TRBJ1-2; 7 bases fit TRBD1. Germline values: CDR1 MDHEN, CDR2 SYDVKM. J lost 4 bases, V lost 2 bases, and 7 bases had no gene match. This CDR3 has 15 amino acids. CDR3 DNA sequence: TGTGCCAGCAGTTTAGGGACAGCGGAGTTCTATGGCTACACCTTC. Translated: CASSLGTAEFYGYTF.

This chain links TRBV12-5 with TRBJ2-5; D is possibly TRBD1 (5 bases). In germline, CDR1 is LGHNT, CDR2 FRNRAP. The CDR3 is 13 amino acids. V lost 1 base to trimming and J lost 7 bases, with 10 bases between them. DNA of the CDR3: TGTGCTAGTGGTTTGGACCCCCAGGGGACCCAGTACTTC. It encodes CASGLDPQGTQYF.

In DNA form, the CDR3 reads TGTGCCAGCAGCCAAGATCGAACGGGGGACAATGAGCAGTTCTTC. Encoded protein: CASSQDRTGDNEQFF. The rearrangement joins TRBV4-2 to TRBJ2-1; D is possibly TRBD2 (6 bases). CDR3 length: 15 amino acids. The germline V gene encodes CDR1 LGHNA and CDR2 YNFKEQ. The V and J ends lost 0 bases and 5 bases respectively, with 11 bases between them.

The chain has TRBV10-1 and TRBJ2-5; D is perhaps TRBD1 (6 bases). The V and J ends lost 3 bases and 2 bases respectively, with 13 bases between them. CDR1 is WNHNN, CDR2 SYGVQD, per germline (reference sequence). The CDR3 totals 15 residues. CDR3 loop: CASSEKIGQQETQYF. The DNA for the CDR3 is TGCGCCAGCAGTGAAAAGATTGGACAGCAAGAGACCCAGTACTTC.

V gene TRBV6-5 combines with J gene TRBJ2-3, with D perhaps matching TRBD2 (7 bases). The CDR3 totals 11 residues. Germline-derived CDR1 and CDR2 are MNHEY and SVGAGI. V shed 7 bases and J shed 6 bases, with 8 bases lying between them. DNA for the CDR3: TGTGCCAGCAAGGGGGGGGATACGCAGTATTTT. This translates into CASKGGDTQYF.

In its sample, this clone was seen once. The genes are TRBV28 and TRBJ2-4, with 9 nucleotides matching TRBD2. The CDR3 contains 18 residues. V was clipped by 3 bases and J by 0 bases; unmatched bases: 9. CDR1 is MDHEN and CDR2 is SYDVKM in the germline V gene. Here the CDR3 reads CASSLALRLAVAKNIQYF. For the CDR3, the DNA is TGTGCCAGCAGTTTGGCCCTGCGACTAGCGGTAGCCAAAAACATTCAGTACTTC.